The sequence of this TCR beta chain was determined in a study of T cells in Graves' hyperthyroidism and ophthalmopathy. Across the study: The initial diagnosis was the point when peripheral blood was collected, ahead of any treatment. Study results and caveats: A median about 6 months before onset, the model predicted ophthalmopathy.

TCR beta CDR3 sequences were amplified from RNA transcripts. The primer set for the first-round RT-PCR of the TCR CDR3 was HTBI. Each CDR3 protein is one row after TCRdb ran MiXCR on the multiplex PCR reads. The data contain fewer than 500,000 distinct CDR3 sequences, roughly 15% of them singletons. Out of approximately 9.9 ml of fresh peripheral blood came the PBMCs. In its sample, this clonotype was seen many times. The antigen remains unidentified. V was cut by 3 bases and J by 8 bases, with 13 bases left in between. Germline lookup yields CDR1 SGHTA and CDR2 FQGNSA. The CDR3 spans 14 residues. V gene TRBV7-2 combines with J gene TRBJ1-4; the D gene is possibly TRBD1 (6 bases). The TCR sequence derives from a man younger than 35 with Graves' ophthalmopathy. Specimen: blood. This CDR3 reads CASSLGGASEKLFF. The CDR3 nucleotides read TGTGCCAGCAGCTTGGGGGGGGCTTCCGAAAAACTGTTTTTT.